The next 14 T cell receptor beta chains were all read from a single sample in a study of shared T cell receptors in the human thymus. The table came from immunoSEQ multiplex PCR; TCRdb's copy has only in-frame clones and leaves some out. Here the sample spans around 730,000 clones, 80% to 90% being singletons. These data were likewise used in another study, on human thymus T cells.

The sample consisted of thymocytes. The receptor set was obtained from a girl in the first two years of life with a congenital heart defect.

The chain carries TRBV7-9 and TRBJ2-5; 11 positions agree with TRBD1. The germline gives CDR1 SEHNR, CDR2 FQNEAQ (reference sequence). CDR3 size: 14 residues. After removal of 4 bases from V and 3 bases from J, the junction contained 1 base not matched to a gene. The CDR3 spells CASSSGQGEETQYF. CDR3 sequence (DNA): TGTGCCAGCAGCTCGGGACAGGGGGAAGAGACCCAGTACTTC.

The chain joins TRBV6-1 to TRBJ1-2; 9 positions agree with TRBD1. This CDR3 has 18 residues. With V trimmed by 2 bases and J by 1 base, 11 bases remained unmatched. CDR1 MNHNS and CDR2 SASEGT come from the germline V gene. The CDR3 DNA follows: TGTGCCAGCAGTGAAAAAGGGACAGGGATGAAGGGTAACTATGGCTACACCTTC. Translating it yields CASSEKGTGMKGNYGYTF.

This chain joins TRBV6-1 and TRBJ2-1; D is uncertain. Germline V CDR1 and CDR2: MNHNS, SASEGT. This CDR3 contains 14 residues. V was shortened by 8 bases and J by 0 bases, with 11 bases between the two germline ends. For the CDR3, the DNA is TGTGCCAGCCTATCCGGGTCCTCCTACAATGAGCAGTTCTTC. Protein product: CASLSGSSYNEQFF.

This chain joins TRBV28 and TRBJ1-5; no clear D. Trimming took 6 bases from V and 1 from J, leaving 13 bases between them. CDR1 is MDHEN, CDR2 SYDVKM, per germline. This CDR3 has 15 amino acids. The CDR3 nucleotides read TGTGCCAGCAGACCCCCATGGCCGAGCAATCAGCCCCAGCATTTT. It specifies CASRPPWPSNQPQHF.

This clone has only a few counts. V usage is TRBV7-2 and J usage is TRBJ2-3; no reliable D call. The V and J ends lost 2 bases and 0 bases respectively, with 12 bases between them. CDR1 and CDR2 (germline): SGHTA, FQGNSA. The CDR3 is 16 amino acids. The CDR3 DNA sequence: TGTGCCAGCAGCTTACTTTTGGTGACTAGCACAGATACGCAGTATTTT. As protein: CASSLLLVTSTDTQYF.

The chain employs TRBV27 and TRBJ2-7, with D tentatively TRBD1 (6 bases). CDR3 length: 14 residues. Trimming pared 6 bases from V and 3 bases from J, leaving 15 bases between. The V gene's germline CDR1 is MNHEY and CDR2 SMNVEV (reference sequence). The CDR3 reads CASRPTGISYEQYF. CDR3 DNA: TGTGCCAGCAGACCAACAGGGATCAGCTACGAGCAGTACTTC.

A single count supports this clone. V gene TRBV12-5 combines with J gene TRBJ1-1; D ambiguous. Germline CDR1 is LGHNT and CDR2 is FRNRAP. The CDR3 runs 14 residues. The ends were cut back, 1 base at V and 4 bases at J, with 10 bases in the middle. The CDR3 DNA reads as TGTGCTAGTGGTTTGGGGATGAGGAGCACTGAAGCTTTCTTT. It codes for CASGLGMRSTEAFF.

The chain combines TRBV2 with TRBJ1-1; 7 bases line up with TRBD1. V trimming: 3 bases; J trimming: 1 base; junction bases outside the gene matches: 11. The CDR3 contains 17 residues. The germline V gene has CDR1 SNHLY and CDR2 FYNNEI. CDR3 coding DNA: TGTGCCAGCAGTGACAGGGGGAGAACATCTAAGAACACTGAAGCTTTCTTT. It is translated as CASSDRGRTSKNTEAFF.

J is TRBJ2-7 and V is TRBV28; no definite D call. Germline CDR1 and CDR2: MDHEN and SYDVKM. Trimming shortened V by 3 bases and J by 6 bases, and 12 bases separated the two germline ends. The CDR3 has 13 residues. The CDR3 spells CASSFWAKPEQYF. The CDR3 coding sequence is TGTGCCAGCAGTTTTTGGGCCAAACCCGAGCAGTACTTC.

Written as DNA, the CDR3 is TGTGCCAGCAGCTTAGGGCCCGGTGAAGACATTCAGTACTTC. This gives the protein CASSLGPGEDIQYF. The chain uses TRBV13 and TRBJ2-4; D uncertain. Trimming removed 0 bases from V and 8 bases from J, with 11 bases in between. In germline, CDR1 is PRHDT, CDR2 FYEKMQ (reference sequence). The CDR3 length is 14 residues.

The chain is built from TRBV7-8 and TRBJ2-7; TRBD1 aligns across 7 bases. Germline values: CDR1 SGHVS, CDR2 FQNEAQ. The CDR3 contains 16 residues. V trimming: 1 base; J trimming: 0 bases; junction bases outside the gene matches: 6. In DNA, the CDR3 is TGTGCCAGCAGCTTAGATAGGGGGCGTATCTCCTACGAGCAGTACTTC. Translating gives CASSLDRGRISYEQYF. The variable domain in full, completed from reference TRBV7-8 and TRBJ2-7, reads GAGVSQSPRYKVAKRGQDVALRCDPISGHVSLFWYQQALGQGPEFLTYFQNEAQLDKSGLPSDRFFAERPEGSVSTLKIQRTQQEDSAVYLCASSLDRGRISYEQYFGPGTRLTVT.

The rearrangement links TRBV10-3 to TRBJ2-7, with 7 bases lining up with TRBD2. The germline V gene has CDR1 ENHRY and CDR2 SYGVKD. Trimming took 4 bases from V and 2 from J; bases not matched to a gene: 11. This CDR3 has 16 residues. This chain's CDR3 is CAISAWASGVTYEQYF. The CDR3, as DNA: TGTGCCATCAGTGCCTGGGCTAGCGGTGTCACCTACGAGCAGTACTTC.

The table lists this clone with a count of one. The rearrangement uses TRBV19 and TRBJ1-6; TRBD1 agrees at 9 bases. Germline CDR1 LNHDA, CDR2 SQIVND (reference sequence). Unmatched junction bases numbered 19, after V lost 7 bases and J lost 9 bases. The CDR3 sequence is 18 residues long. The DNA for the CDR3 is TGTGCCAGTACGATGAAAAAAACAGGGGGCGATCAGGGTTCACCCCTCCACTTT. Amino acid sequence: CASTMKKTGGDQGSPLHF.

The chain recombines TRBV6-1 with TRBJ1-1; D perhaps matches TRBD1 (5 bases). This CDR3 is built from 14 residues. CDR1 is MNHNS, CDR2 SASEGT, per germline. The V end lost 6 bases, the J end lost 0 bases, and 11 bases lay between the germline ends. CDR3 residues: CASSQQDMNTEAFF. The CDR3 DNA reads TGTGCCAGCAGCCAACAGGACATGAACACTGAAGCTTTCTTT.